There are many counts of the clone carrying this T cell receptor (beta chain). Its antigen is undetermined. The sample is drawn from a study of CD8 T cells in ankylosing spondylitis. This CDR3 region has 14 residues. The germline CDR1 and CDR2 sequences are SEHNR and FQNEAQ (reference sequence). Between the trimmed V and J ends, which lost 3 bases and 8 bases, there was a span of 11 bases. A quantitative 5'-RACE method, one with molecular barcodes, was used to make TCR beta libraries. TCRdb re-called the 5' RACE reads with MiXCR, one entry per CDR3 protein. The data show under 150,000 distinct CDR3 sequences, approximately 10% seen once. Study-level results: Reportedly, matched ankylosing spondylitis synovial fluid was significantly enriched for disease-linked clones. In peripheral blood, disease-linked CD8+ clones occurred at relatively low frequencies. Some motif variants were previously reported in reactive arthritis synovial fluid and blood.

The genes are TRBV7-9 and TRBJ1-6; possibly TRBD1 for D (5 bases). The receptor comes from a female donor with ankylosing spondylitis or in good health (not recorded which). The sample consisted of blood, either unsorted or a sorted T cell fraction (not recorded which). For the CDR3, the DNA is TGTGCCAGCAGCTTCGTCGGGGGAGATTCACCCCTCCACTTT. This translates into CASSFVGGDSPLHF.